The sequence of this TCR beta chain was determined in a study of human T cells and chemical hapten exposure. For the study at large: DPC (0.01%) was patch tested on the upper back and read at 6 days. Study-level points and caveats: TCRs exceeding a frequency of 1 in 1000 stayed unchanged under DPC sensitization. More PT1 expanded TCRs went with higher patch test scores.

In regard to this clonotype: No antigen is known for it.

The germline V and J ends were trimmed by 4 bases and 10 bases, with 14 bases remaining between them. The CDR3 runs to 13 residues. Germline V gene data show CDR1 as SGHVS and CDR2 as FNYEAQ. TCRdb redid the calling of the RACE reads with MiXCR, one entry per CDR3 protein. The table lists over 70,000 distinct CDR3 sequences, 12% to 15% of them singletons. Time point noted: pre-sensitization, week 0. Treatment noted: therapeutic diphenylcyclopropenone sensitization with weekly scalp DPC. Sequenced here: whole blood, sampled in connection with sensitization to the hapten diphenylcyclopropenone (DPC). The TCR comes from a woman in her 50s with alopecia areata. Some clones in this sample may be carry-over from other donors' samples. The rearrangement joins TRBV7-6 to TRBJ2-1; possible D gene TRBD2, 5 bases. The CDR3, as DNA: TGTGCCAGCAGCTACACTAGGAATCGGGAGCAGTTCTTC. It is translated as CASSYTRNREQFF. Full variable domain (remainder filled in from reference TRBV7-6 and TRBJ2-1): GAGVSQSPRYKVTKRGQDVALRCDPISGHVSLYWYRQALGQGPEFLTYFNYEAQQDKSGLPNDRFSAERPEGSISTLTIQRTEQRDSAMYRCASSYTRNREQFFGPGTRLTVL.